These T cell receptor beta chains were read from a single sample in a study of T-cell memory formation after mild COVID-19. One entry per CDR3 protein, called by TCRdb with MiXCR from the 5' RACE reads. The repertoire holds under 300,000 distinct CDR3 sequences, with roughly 8% as singletons. The sequenced material came from PBMCs or a T cell subset sorted from them (not recorded which). These receptors came from a man aged 18 to 29 who had mild COVID-19 (a few samples of this study predate the infection). Cell type and time point are not known. Each CDR3 is given with its conserved first and last residue. The D gene is left open where the match is weak. A clone size is listed for some rows: how often the clone was seen (once, few, many), or a class if it is expanded.

v_call: TRBV12-3/TRBV12-4; j_call: TRBJ1-2; clone_size: few; d_call: -; cdr3_nt: TGTGCCAGCAGTTTGCAGGGAGTAGGTGGCTACACCTTC; cdr3_aa: CASSLQGVGGYTF
v_call: TRBV6-2/TRBV6-3; j_call: TRBJ2-1; clone_size: once; d_call: -; cdr3_nt: TGTGCCAGCAGTTACTCTCGATCCGTCCTCCACAATGAGCAGTTCTTC; cdr3_aa: CASSYSRSVLHNEQFF
v_call: TRBV15; j_call: TRBJ2-2; clone_size: few; d_call: -; cdr3_nt: TGTGCCACCAGCAGAGATGGCCCGCGAGTTTTAGGGGAGCTGTTTTTT; cdr3_aa: CATSRDGPRVLGELFF
v_call: TRBV9; j_call: TRBJ2-2; clone_size: few; d_call: -; cdr3_nt: TGTGCCAGCAGCTCGGGACCGGAAGCCGGGGAGCTGTTTTTT; cdr3_aa: CASSSGPEAGELFF
v_call: TRBV20-1; j_call: TRBJ2-7; clone_size: -; d_call: -; cdr3_nt: TGCAGTGCGAGTGGTGGGGCGGAGTACGAGCAGTACTTC; cdr3_aa: CSASGGAEYEQYF
v_call: TRBV7-2; j_call: TRBJ1-2; clone_size: -; d_call: -; cdr3_nt: TGTGCCAGCTCCAAACCGGGCGGGCTTAACTATGGCTACACCTTC; cdr3_aa: CASSKPGGLNYGYTF
v_call: TRBV4-2; j_call: TRBJ2-6; clone_size: many; d_call: -; cdr3_nt: TGTGCCAGCAGCCAAGAAGCAGGGGACGGGGCCAACGTCCTGACTTTC; cdr3_aa: CASSQEAGDGANVLTF
v_call: TRBV6-5; j_call: TRBJ1-6; clone_size: many; d_call: -; cdr3_nt: TGTGCCAGCAGTTACTCGACCGAAGGTAGTTCACCCCTCCACTTT; cdr3_aa: CASSYSTEGSSPLHF
v_call: TRBV7-7; j_call: TRBJ2-5; clone_size: -; d_call: -; cdr3_nt: TGTGCCAGCAGCTTAGGCCCGGGGCTCCCGGAGACCCAGTACTTC; cdr3_aa: CASSLGPGLPETQYF
v_call: TRBV4-1; j_call: TRBJ1-6; clone_size: few; d_call: -; cdr3_nt: TGCGCCAGCAGCCAAGATCGCAGCAGGGGTGGCTCACCCCTCCACTTT; cdr3_aa: CASSQDRSRGGSPLHF
v_call: TRBV11-3; j_call: TRBJ2-5; clone_size: few; d_call: TRBD2; cdr3_nt: TGTGCCAGCAGCACAAGGACTAGCGGAATCCAAGAGACCCAGTACTTC; cdr3_aa: CASSTRTSGIQETQYF
v_call: TRBV24-1; j_call: TRBJ1-1; clone_size: few; d_call: -; cdr3_nt: TGTGCCACCAGTGATTTGTGTCCCAGGTGTAGTGAAGCTTTCTTT; cdr3_aa: CATSDLCPRCSEAFF
v_call: TRBV29-1; j_call: TRBJ1-2; clone_size: -; d_call: -; cdr3_nt: TGCAGCGTTGAATGGGCAGACTATGGCTACACCTTC; cdr3_aa: CSVEWADYGYTF
v_call: TRBV6-5; j_call: TRBJ2-5; clone_size: many; d_call: -; cdr3_nt: TGTGCCAGCAGTTCCCCTCCGGGAGAAGAGACCCAGTACTTC; cdr3_aa: CASSSPPGEETQYF
v_call: TRBV5-1; j_call: TRBJ1-5; clone_size: few; d_call: -; cdr3_nt: TGCGCCAGCAGATTCACAGCAGACCAGCCCCAGCATTTT; cdr3_aa: CASRFTADQPQHF
v_call: TRBV25-1; j_call: TRBJ2-1; clone_size: many; d_call: TRBD2; cdr3_nt: TGTGCCAGCAGTGAGAGTCTAGCGGGGCACCCCAATGAGCAGTTCTTC; cdr3_aa: CASSESLAGHPNEQFF
v_call: TRBV12-3/TRBV12-4; j_call: TRBJ1-2; clone_size: many; d_call: -; cdr3_nt: TGTGCCAGCAGGCACAGGGTTAGCTATGGCTACACCTTC; cdr3_aa: CASRHRVSYGYTF
v_call: TRBV29-1; j_call: TRBJ2-1; clone_size: -; d_call: -; cdr3_nt: TGCAGCGCCCGGAAAGGGGGAATGGCCTACAATGAGCAGTTCTTC; cdr3_aa: CSARKGGMAYNEQFF
v_call: TRBV14; j_call: TRBJ2-4; clone_size: -; d_call: TRBD2; cdr3_nt: TGTGCCAGCAGCCAGCGGGGGTCCCTCAAGTACTTC; cdr3_aa: CASSQRGSLKYF
v_call: TRBV6-5; j_call: TRBJ1-6; clone_size: few; d_call: TRBD1; cdr3_nt: TGTGCCAGCAGCTTAGGGGGTCAGGGGGAAAATTCACCCCTCCACTTT; cdr3_aa: CASSLGGQGENSPLHF
v_call: TRBV7-2; j_call: TRBJ2-3; clone_size: -; d_call: TRBD1; cdr3_nt: TGTGCCAGCAGCTTAGTACAGGGGCTTGCCCGGCCCCAGTATTTT; cdr3_aa: CASSLVQGLARPQYF
v_call: TRBV7-2; j_call: TRBJ1-4; clone_size: -; d_call: -; cdr3_nt: TGTGCCAGCAGCTTCTCAGGGACAACTAATGAAAAACTGTTTTTT; cdr3_aa: CASSFSGTTNEKLFF
v_call: TRBV6-2/TRBV6-3; j_call: TRBJ2-1; clone_size: few; d_call: TRBD1; cdr3_nt: TGTGCCAGCAGTTACAGGGGACAGACTTCCTACAATGAGCAGTTCTTC; cdr3_aa: CASSYRGQTSYNEQFF
v_call: TRBV2; j_call: TRBJ2-3; clone_size: -; d_call: -; cdr3_nt: TGTGCCAGCCGGGCGGATACGCAGTATTTT; cdr3_aa: CASRADTQYF
v_call: TRBV7-2; j_call: TRBJ1-4; clone_size: few; d_call: -; cdr3_nt: TGTGCCAGCAGCCCGGTCCATGGGGAAAAACTGTTTTTT; cdr3_aa: CASSPVHGEKLFF
v_call: TRBV4-2; j_call: TRBJ2-3; clone_size: few; d_call: TRBD1; cdr3_nt: TGTGCCAGCAGCCCGGGACAGGGGATAGCAGATACGCAGTATTTT; cdr3_aa: CASSPGQGIADTQYF
v_call: TRBV6-2/TRBV6-3; j_call: TRBJ2-1; clone_size: -; d_call: -; cdr3_nt: TGTGCCAGCACGCTAGACGGACCCCTATACAATGAGCAGTTCTTC; cdr3_aa: CASTLDGPLYNEQFF
v_call: TRBV12-3/TRBV12-4; j_call: TRBJ2-3; clone_size: few; d_call: TRBD2; cdr3_nt: TGTGCCAGCAGTCCAAATAGCGGGGGGGCTAATACGCAGTATTTT; cdr3_aa: CASSPNSGGANTQYF
v_call: TRBV28; j_call: TRBJ1-5; clone_size: -; d_call: TRBD1; cdr3_nt: TGTGCCAGCAGAAGGGACAGGGGGCCAAGCAATCAGCCCCAGCATTTT; cdr3_aa: CASRRDRGPSNQPQHF
v_call: TRBV6-6; j_call: TRBJ1-6; clone_size: -; d_call: -; cdr3_nt: TGTGCCAGCAGGACGGGGCAACTCTCACCCCTCCACTTT; cdr3_aa: CASRTGQLSPLHF
v_call: TRBV5-1; j_call: TRBJ1-1; clone_size: -; d_call: -; cdr3_nt: TGCGCCAGCAGCTCCGGGGCCTCGGTCAACACTGAAGCTTTCTTT; cdr3_aa: CASSSGASVNTEAFF
v_call: TRBV20-1; j_call: TRBJ2-2; clone_size: -; d_call: TRBD2; cdr3_nt: TGCAGTGCGAGTCCAGCGGGGGTGCCGGGGGAGCTGTTTTTT; cdr3_aa: CSASPAGVPGELFF
v_call: TRBV12-3/TRBV12-4; j_call: TRBJ2-3; clone_size: few; d_call: -; cdr3_nt: TGTGCCAGCAGTTTTGACAGCGGCACAGATACGCAGTATTTT; cdr3_aa: CASSFDSGTDTQYF
v_call: TRBV20-1; j_call: TRBJ2-3; clone_size: -; d_call: -; cdr3_nt: TGCAGTAAAGAGGGACCAGAGAGCACAGATACGCAGTATTTT; cdr3_aa: CSKEGPESTDTQYF
v_call: TRBV6-5; j_call: TRBJ2-7; clone_size: few; d_call: TRBD1; cdr3_nt: TGTGCCAGCAGATTCGGGACAGGGGGTTTTTACGAGCAGTACTTC; cdr3_aa: CASRFGTGGFYEQYF
v_call: TRBV5-1; j_call: TRBJ2-1; clone_size: -; d_call: -; cdr3_nt: TGCGCCAGCAGCTTGGTGGCGGGACAGAACTATGAGCAGTTCTTC; cdr3_aa: CASSLVAGQNYEQFF
v_call: TRBV3-1; j_call: TRBJ2-7; clone_size: -; d_call: -; cdr3_nt: TGTGCCAGCAGCCATTACGGACAAAGCTACGAGCAGTACTTC; cdr3_aa: CASSHYGQSYEQYF